This T cell receptor beta chain was identified in a study of OX40 agonist ivuxolimab in advanced cancers. As for the study in general: Each dose-escalation patient presented with hepatocellular carcinoma, melanoma, renal cell or head and neck cancer.

Clones were sequenced by immunoSEQ multiplex PCR, and TCRdb holds only the in-frame ones, with some missing. Of about 72,000 clones listed, 89% are singletons. Germline V gene lookup returns CDR1 SGHNT and CDR2 YYREEE (reference sequence). With 2 bases clipped from V and 4 bases from J, the junction kept 3 bases outside the gene matches. CDR3 length: 15 residues. This TCR came from an adult with an advanced solid tumor such as melanoma, head and neck, liver or kidney cancer. The sample was CD4+ or CD8+ T cells sorted from blood, taken in a trial of the OX40 agonist ivuxolimab. The V call is TRBV5-4, the J call TRBJ2-1, with 10 bases identical to TRBD1. The CDR3 nucleotides are TGTGCCAGCAGCTTCGGGACAGGGGTTTACAATGAGCAGTTCTTC. Protein: CASSFGTGVYNEQFF.